Shown below are 24 T cell receptor beta chains from a single sample sequenced in a study of T cell repertoires in cytomegalovirus infection. From the reads, TCRdb called clonotypes with MiXCR, one entry per CDR3 protein. The repertoire includes around 740,000 distinct CDR3 sequences, approximately 34% of them detected once, and about 2.8% sits in the top ten. The sequenced sample was PBMCs. These receptor sequences come from a human donor in good health (CMV status not recorded). Some clones in this sample may be carry-over from other donors' samples.

This clonotype has just a few counts. This chain connects TRBV11-1 to TRBJ1-1; D may be TRBD1 (6 bases). The ends were cut back, 2 bases at V and 3 bases at J, with 10 bases in the middle. The CDR3 is 14 residues long. CDR1 SGHAT and CDR2 FQDESV come from the germline V gene (reference sequence). CDR3 DNA: TGTGCCAGCAGCTTAATGGGGGCCGACACTGAAGCTTTCTTT. Translating gives CASSLMGADTEAFF.

CDR3 region: CASSDRAGGTGELFF. The CDR3 DNA follows: TGTGCCAGCAGTGACCGAGCGGGGGGTACCGGGGAGCTGTTTTTT. The rearrangement links TRBV6-4 to TRBJ2-2, with 9 bases lining up with TRBD2. The V gene's germline CDR1 is MRHNA and CDR2 SNTAGT. The length of the CDR3 is 15 residues. V lost 2 bases, J lost 5 bases, and 3 bases stayed unmatched.

In this sample, this clonotype turned up a few times. The CDR3: CASSSRQGVNEKLFF. The DNA for the CDR3 is TGTGCCAGCAGTTCCCGACAGGGAGTAAATGAAAAACTGTTTTTT. This sequence joins TRBV12-3 or TRBV12-4 and TRBJ1-4; 7 bases are shared with TRBD1. With 4 bases clipped from V and 5 bases from J, the junction kept 7 bases outside the gene matches. The CDR3 runs to 15 residues.

The CDR3 reads CASSHGTGNRGYTF. The CDR3 DNA is TGTGCCAGCAGCCACGGGACAGGGAATCGGGGCTACACCTTC. The chain combines TRBV28 with TRBJ1-2; 9 bases agree with TRBD1. The length of the CDR3 is 14 residues. The germline gives CDR1 MDHEN, CDR2 SYDVKM. V dropped 6 bases and J dropped 8; count of bases not matched to a gene: 10.

This clonotype was seen ten or more times. The V gene is TRBV7-8, the J gene TRBJ2-1, with TRBD2 identical over 14 bases. Germline lookup yields CDR1 SGHVS and CDR2 FQNEAQ. The V gene end was trimmed by 5 bases and the J gene end by 12 bases; junction bases not matched to a gene: 12. This CDR3 contains 16 residues. The CDR3 region has the DNA TGTGCCAGCAGCCTTATAGGACTAGCGGGAGGTTCAGGGCAGTTCTTC. The encoded protein is CASSLIGLAGGSGQFF. Together with reference TRBV7-8 and TRBJ2-1, the CDR3 gives the full variable domain: GAGVSQSPRYKVAKRGQDVALRCDPISGHVSLFWYQQALGQGPEFLTYFQNEAQLDKSGLPSDRFFAERPEGSVSTLKIQRTQQEDSAVYLCASSLIGLAGGSGQFFGPGTRLTVL.

This clonotype was observed once. The genes are TRBV5-1 and TRBJ2-1; no clear D gene. Germline V CDR1 and CDR2: SGHRS, YFSETQ. V gave up 1 base and J gave up 6 bases, with 8 bases separating them. The CDR3 spans 13 residues. This CDR3 reads CASSLLLSNEQFF. The CDR3 DNA reads as TGCGCCAGCAGCTTGCTCCTCTCCAATGAGCAGTTCTTC. Together with reference TRBV5-1 and TRBJ2-1, the CDR3 gives the full variable domain: KAGVTQTPRYLIKTRGQQVTLSCSPISGHRSVSWYQQTPGQGLQFLFEYFSETQRNKGNFPGRFSGRQFSNSRSEMNVSTLELGDSALYLCASSLLLSNEQFFGPGTRLTVL.

This sequence joins TRBV5-1 and TRBJ1-6; D gene ambiguous. The CDR3 spans 15 residues. V was cut by 0 bases and J by 7 bases, with 11 bases left in between. The germline V gene has CDR1 SGHRS and CDR2 YFSETQ. This chain's CDR3 is CASSLGQSQNSPLHF. CDR3 coding DNA: TGCGCCAGCAGCTTGGGGCAGTCCCAAAATTCACCCCTCCACTTT.

A note on this clonotype: This may be a read error: a much more frequent sequence differs by one nucleotide. The chain is built from TRBV7-6 and TRBJ1-1; D gene unclear. CDR3 length equals 15 residues. V dropped 5 bases and J dropped 4 bases, with 17 bases sitting between them. The germline V gene has CDR1 SGHVS and CDR2 FNYEAQ. The CDR3 is CASSPTALAVTEAFF. The CDR3 region has the DNA TGTGCCAGCAGCCCCACGGCCTTGGCAGTCACTGAAGCTTTCTTT.

The chain uses TRBV7-6 and TRBJ1-1; D is unclear. V lost 5 bases, J lost 0 bases, and 10 bases lay in between. CDR3 size: 14 residues. CDR1 and CDR2 from the germline V gene are SGHVS and FNYEAQ. CDR3 loop: CASSPTSMNTEAFF. CDR3 DNA: TGTGCCAGCAGCCCGACATCCATGAACACTGAAGCTTTCTTT.

The J gene is TRBJ1-5, the V gene TRBV12-3 or TRBV12-4; no definite D call. The CDR3 is 14 amino acids. The V and J ends lost 3 bases and 5 bases respectively, with 11 bases between them. The CDR3 sequence: CASSLGRYDQPQHF. The CDR3 bases are TGTGCCAGCAGTTTGGGCAGGTACGATCAGCCCCAGCATTTT.

This chain uses TRBV7-2 with TRBJ2-2; D is unresolved. Germline assignment: CDR1 SGHTA and CDR2 FQGNSA. The V gene lost 1 base and the J gene lost 0 bases, with 6 bases spanning the gap. CDR3 length: 15 residues. The CDR3 region is CASSLDRSNTGELFF. The CDR3 region has the DNA TGTGCCAGCAGCTTAGATAGATCGAACACCGGGGAGCTGTTTTTT.

V is TRBV19 and J is TRBJ2-3; D remains unclear. Looked up from germline, CDR1 is LNHDA and CDR2 is SQIVND (reference sequence). This CDR3 spans 11 amino acids. V lost 3 bases, J lost 6 bases, and 4 bases lay in between. The CDR3 nucleotides read TGTGCCAGTAGTATTGAGGATACGCAGTATTTT. It codes for CASSIEDTQYF.

The V call is TRBV27, the J call TRBJ1-1; TRBD1 aligns across 7 bases. This CDR3 is built from 14 residues. V lost 2 bases and J lost 5; bases outside the gene matches: 5. Germline loops: CDR1 MNHEY, CDR2 SMNVEV (reference sequence). Here the CDR3 reads CASSLIGGETEAFF. CDR3 in DNA: TGTGCCAGCAGTTTAATAGGGGGCGAGACTGAAGCTTTCTTT.

This clonotype has more than one count but fewer than ten. The chain employs TRBV7-9 and TRBJ2-7, with 9 bases aligning to TRBD1. Unmatched junction bases numbered 4, after V lost 1 base and J lost 3 bases. The germline gives CDR1 SEHNR, CDR2 FQNEAQ (reference sequence). CDR3 length: 15 amino acids. The CDR3 nucleotides read TGTGCCAGCAGCTTAGGGGGGACAGGGTTCTACGAGCAGTACTTC. This gives the protein CASSLGGTGFYEQYF. Complete variable domain (other parts from reference TRBV7-9 and TRBJ2-7): DTGVSQNPRHKITKRGQNVTFRCDPISEHNRLYWYRQTLGQGPEFLTYFQNEAQLEKSRLLSDRFSAERPKGSFSTLEIQRTEQGDSAMYLCASSLGGTGFYEQYFGPGTRLTVT.

This clonotype was seen ten or more times. V is TRBV28 and J is TRBJ2-1; D not certain. CDR1 and CDR2 from the germline V gene are MDHEN and SYDVKM. Trimming took off 3 bases at V and 8 bases at J, with 14 bases between the two ends. The CDR3 length is 14 residues. CDR3 protein: CASSFMGSEHEQFF. As DNA, the CDR3 is TGTGCCAGCAGTTTCATGGGAAGTGAGCATGAGCAGTTCTTC.

The chain links TRBV19 to TRBJ1-1, with D tentatively TRBD1 (5 bases). CDR3 length: 16 residues. Germline V gives CDR1 LNHDA, CDR2 SQIVND (reference sequence). With 7 bases removed from V and 2 bases from J, the gap between germline ends came to 20 bases. CDR3 sequence (DNA): TGTGCCAGTACCAGAAATGAGGGGCCCTATAACACTGAAGCTTTCTTT. The encoded protein is CASTRNEGPYNTEAFF.

V gene TRBV7-8 combines with J gene TRBJ2-7; D is unresolved. This CDR3 is 15 amino acids long. The germline gives CDR1 SGHVS, CDR2 FQNEAQ. V dropped 1 base and J dropped 6 bases, with 16 bases sitting between them. CDR3 in DNA: TGTGCCAGCAGCTTAGATTTGCGCAGTAGGAGCGAGCAGTACTTC. Amino acids: CASSLDLRSRSEQYF.

The rearrangement joins TRBV10-3 to TRBJ1-5, with TRBD1 as a possible D gene (6 bases). CDR1 and CDR2 from the germline V gene are ENHRY and SYGVKD. The V end lost 6 bases, the J end lost 6 bases, and 12 bases lay between the germline ends. This CDR3 is built from 13 residues. CDR3 bases: TGTGCCATCAGCCACAGGGTGGGTCAGCCCCAGCATTTT. Its translation: CAISHRVGQPQHF.

The chain recombines TRBV5-6 with TRBJ2-7; a weak D match, TRBD1 (5 bases). Per germline, CDR1 SGHDT and CDR2 YYEEEE. Trimming stripped 2 bases from V and 3 bases from J, with 12 bases between. The CDR3 covers 14 residues. Here the CDR3 reads CASSFRPTVYEQYF. The DNA for the CDR3 is TGTGCCAGCAGCTTCAGACCGACAGTCTACGAGCAGTACTTC.

A note on this clonotype: Since a much larger clone is just one base distant, this may be a read error. J is TRBJ2-5 and V is TRBV7-6; TRBD1 might be the D (5 bases). This CDR3 has 14 residues. Germline values: CDR1 SGHVS, CDR2 FNYEAQ. V was cut by 5 bases and J by 2 bases, with 12 bases left in between. The CDR3, as DNA: TGTGCCAGCAGCCCCTGGGGCAGTCAAGAGACCCAGTACTTC. Encoded protein: CASSPWGSQETQYF.

CDR3 bases: TGTGCCAGCAGTTCCCGGGACAGGGGTTGGACTGAAGCTTTCTTT. Amino acids: CASSSRDRGWTEAFF. The chain couples TRBV6-6 to TRBJ1-1, with 10 bases matching TRBD1. The germline V gene has CDR1 MNHNY and CDR2 SVGAGI (reference sequence). After removal of 4 bases from V and 5 bases from J, the junction contained 7 bases not matched to a gene. The CDR3 runs to 15 residues.

The chain has TRBV6-5 and TRBJ1-2, with D perhaps matching TRBD1 (6 bases). CDR3 length equals 17 residues. Germline CDR1 and CDR2: MNHEY and SVGAGI. Trimming took 6 bases from V and 1 from J, leaving 21 bases between them. The CDR3 bases are TGTGCCAGCAGCCTCCGGACAGCTCCGATTGTTAACTATGGCTACACCTTC. Its protein product is CASSLRTAPIVNYGYTF.

This clonotype was counted ten times or more. The chain uses TRBV7-3 and TRBJ1-1, with 7 bases aligning to TRBD1. With V trimmed by 5 bases and J by 6 bases, 9 bases remained unmatched. The germline V gene encodes CDR1 SGHTA and CDR2 FQGTGA. The CDR3 runs to 14 residues. The CDR3 coding sequence is TGTGCCAGCAGCCCCAAGGGGGCGAAGGCTGAAGCTTTCTTT. It encodes CASSPKGAKAEAFF.

This clonotype was counted many times. The rearrangement joins TRBV28 to TRBJ2-5; TRBD2 agrees at 8 bases. J was trimmed by 4 bases and V by 6 bases; bases with no gene match: 7. In germline, CDR1 is MDHEN, CDR2 SYDVKM. The CDR3 has 14 residues. The CDR3 sequence is CASSPSGRGETQYF. The CDR3 DNA reads TGTGCCAGCAGCCCCAGCGGGAGAGGAGAGACCCAGTACTTC.